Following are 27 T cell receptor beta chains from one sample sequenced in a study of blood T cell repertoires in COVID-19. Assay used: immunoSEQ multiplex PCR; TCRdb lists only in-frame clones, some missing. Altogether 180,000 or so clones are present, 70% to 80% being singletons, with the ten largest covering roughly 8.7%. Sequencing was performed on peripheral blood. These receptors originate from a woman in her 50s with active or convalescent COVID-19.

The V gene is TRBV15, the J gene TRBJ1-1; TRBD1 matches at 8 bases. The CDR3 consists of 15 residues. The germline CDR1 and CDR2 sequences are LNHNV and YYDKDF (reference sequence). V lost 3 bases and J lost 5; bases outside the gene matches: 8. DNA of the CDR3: TGTGCCACCAGCAGTGGACAGGGAAAGTTAACTGAAGCTTTCTTT. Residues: CATSSGQGKLTEAFF.

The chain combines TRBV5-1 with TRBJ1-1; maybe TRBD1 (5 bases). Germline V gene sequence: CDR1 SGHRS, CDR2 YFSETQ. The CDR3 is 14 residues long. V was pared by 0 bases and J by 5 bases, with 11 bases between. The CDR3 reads CASSLAARATEAFF. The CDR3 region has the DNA TGCGCCAGCAGCTTGGCAGCCAGGGCTACTGAAGCTTTCTTT.

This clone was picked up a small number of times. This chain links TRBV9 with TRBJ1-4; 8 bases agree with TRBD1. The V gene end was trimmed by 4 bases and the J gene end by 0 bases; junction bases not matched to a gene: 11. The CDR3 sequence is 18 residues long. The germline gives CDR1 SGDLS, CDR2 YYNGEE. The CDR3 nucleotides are TGTGCCAGCAGCTACGGACAGGGTCCCCATGCAACTAATGAAAAACTGTTTTTT. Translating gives CASSYGQGPHATNEKLFF.

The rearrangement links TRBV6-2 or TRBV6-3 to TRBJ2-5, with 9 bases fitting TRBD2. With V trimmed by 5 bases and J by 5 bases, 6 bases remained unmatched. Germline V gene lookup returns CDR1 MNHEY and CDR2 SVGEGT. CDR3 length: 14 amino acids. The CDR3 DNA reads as TGTGCCAGCAGTCTACTAGCGGGCGGGGAGACCCAGTACTTC. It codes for CASSLLAGGETQYF.

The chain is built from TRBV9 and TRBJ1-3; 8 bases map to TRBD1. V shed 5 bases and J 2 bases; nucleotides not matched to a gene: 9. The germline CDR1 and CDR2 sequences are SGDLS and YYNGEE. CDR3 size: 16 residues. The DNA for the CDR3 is TGTGCCAGCAGAGGAAAGGACAGGGAAACTGGAAACACCATATATTTT. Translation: CASRGKDRETGNTIYF.

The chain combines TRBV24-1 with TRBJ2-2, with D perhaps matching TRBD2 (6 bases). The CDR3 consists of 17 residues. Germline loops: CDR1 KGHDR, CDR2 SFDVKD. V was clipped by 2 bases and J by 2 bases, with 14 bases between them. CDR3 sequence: CATSDSPGLSNTGELFF. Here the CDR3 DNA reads TGTGCCACCAGTGATTCGCCGGGACTTTCCAACACCGGGGAGCTGTTTTTT.

CDR3 amino acids: CATRGGTEAFF. The CDR3 region has the DNA TGTGCCACAAGGGGGGGCACTGAAGCTTTCTTT. The chain employs TRBV3-1 (or the pseudogene TRBV3-2) and TRBJ1-1, with D possibly matching TRBD1 (6 bases). V was cut by 10 bases and J by 4 bases, with 10 bases left in between. The CDR3 has 11 residues. The germline CDR1 and CDR2 sequences are LGHDT and YNNKEL (reference sequence).

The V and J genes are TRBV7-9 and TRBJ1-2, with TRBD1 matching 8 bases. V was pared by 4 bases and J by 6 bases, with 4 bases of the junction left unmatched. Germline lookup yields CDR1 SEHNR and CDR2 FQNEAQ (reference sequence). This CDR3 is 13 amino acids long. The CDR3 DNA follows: TGTGCCAGCAGCTCGCAGGGGGCCCATGGCTACACCTTC. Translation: CASSSQGAHGYTF.

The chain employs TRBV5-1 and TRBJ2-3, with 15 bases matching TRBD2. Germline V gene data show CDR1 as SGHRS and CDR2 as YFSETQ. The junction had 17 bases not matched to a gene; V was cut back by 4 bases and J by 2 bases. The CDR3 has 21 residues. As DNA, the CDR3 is TGCGCCAGCAGCCTCAACCCGGGACTAGCGGGGGGAATTTTCCTCACAGATACGCAGTATTTT. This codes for CASSLNPGLAGGIFLTDTQYF.

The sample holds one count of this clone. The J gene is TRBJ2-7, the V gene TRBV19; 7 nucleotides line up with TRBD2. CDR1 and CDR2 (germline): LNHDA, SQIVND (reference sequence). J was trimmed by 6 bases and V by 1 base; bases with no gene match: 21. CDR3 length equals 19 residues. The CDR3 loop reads CASSIVAPSSGRPRGEQYF. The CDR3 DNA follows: TGTGCCAGTAGTATAGTGGCGCCGTCTAGCGGTAGACCGAGAGGCGAGCAGTACTTC.

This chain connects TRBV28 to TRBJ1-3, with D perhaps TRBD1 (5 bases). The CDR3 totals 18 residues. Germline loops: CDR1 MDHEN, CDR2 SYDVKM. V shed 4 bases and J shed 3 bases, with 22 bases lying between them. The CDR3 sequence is CASSSPEGRAPLGNTIYF. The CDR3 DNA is TGTGCCAGCAGTTCCCCCGAGGGGAGGGCACCCCTTGGAAACACCATATATTTT.

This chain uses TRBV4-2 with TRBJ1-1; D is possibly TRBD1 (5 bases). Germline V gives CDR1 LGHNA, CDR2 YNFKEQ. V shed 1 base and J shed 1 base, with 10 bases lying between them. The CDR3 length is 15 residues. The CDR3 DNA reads TGTGCCAGCAGCCAAGTCGGCGGGGGGAACACTGAAGCTTTCTTT. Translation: CASSQVGGGNTEAFF.

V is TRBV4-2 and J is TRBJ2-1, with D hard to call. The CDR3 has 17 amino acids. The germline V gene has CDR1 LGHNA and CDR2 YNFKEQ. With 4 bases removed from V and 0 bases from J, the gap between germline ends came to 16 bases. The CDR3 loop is CASSPFETGDSYNEQFF. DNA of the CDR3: TGTGCCAGCAGCCCCTTTGAGACCGGAGACTCCTACAATGAGCAGTTCTTC.

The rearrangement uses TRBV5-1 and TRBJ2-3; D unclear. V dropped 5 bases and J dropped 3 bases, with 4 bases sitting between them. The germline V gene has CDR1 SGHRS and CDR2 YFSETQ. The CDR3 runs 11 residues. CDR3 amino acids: CASRSTDTQYF. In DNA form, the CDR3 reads TGCGCCAGCAGATCGACAGATACGCAGTATTTT.

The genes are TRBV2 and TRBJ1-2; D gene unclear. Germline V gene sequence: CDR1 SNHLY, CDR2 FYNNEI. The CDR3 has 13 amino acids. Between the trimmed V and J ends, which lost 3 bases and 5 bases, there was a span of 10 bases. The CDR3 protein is CASSDPPGYGYTF. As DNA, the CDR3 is TGTGCCAGCAGTGATCCCCCAGGTTATGGCTACACCTTC.

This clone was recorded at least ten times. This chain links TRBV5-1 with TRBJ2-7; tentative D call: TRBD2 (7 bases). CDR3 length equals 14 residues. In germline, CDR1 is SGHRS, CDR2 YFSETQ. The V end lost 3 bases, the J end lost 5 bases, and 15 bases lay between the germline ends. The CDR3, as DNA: TGCGCCAGCAGCTGGGGGGGCTCGCCCCACGAGCAGTACTTC. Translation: CASSWGGSPHEQYF.

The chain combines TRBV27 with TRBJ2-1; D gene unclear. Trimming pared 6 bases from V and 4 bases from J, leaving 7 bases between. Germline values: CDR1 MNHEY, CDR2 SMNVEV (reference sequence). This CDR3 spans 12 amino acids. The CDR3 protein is CASSPNYNEQFF. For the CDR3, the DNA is TGTGCCAGCAGCCCTAATTACAATGAGCAGTTCTTC.

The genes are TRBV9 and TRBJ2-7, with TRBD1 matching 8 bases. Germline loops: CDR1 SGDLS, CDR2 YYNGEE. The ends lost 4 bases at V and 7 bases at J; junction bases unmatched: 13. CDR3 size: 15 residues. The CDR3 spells CASSLRTGTTDEQYF. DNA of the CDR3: TGTGCCAGCAGCCTCCGGACAGGGACGACTGATGAGCAGTACTTC.

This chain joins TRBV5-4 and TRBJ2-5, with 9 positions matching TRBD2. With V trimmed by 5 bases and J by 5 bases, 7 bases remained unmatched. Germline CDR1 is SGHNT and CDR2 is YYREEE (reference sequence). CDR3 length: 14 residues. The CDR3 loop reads CASSSFSGSETQYF. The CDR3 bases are TGTGCCAGCAGTTCTTTTAGCGGGAGTGAGACCCAGTACTTC.

Written as DNA, the CDR3 is TGTGCCAGCACCCCGGCGGGCAGCTCCAACTATGGCTACACCTTC. As protein: CASTPAGSSNYGYTF. J is TRBJ1-2 and V is TRBV3-1 (or the pseudogene TRBV3-2); D gene ambiguous. Germline CDR1 is LGHDT and CDR2 is YNNKEL (reference sequence). V was pared by 7 bases and J by 2 bases, with 17 bases between. CDR3 length: 15 amino acids.

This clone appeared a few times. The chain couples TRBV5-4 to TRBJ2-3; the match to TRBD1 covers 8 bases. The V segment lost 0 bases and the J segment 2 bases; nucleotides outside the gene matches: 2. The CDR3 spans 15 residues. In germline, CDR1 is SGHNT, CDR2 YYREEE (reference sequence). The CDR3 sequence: CASSLAGGATDTQYF. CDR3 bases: TGTGCCAGCAGCTTGGCAGGGGGCGCCACAGATACGCAGTATTTT. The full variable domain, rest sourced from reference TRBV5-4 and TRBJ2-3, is ETGVTQSPTHLIKTRGQQVTLRCSSQSGHNTVSWYQQALGQGPQFIFQYYREEENGRGNFPPRFSGLQFPNYSSELNVNALELDDSALYLCASSLAGGATDTQYFGPGTRLTVL.

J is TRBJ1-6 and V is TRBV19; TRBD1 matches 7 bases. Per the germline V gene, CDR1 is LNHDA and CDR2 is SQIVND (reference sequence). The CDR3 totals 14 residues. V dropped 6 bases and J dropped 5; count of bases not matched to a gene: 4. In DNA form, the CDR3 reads TGTGCCAGTAGGGGCCAGGGGGATAATTCACCCCTCCACTTT. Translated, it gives CASRGQGDNSPLHF.

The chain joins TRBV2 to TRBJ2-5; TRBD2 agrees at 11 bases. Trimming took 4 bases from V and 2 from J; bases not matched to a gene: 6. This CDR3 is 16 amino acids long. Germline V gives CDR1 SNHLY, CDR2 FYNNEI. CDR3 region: CASSATSGGAQETQYF. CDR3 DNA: TGTGCCAGCAGTGCAACTAGCGGGGGAGCACAAGAGACCCAGTACTTC.

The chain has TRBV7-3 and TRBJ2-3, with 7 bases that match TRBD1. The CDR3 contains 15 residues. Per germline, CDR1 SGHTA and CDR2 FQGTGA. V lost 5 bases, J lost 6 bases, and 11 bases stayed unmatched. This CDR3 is CASSPRQGRRDTQYF. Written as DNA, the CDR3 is TGTGCCAGCAGCCCCCGACAGGGTCGACGGGATACGCAGTATTTT.

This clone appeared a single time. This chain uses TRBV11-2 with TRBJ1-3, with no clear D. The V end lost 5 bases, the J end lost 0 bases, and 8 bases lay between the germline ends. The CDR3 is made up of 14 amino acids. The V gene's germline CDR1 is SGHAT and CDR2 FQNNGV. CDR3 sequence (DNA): TGTGCCAGCAGCGCCGGTCTCTCTGGAAACACCATATATTTT. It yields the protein CASSAGLSGNTIYF.

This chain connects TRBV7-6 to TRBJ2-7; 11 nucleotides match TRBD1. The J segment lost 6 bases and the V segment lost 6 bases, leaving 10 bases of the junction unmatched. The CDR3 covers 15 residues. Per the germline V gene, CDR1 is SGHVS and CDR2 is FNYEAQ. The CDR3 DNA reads TGTGCCAGCAGTCCCGGGACAGGGGGTGTGGGCGAGCAGTACTTC. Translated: CASSPGTGGVGEQYF.

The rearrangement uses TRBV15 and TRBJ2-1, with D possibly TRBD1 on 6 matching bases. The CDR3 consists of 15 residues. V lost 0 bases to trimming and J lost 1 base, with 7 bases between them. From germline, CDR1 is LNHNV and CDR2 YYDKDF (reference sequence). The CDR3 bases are TGTGCCACCAGCAGAGAAGGGGGTTCCTACAATGAGCAGTTCTTC. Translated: CATSREGGSYNEQFF.